This TCR beta chain was identified in a study of memory B cells and T cells in multiple sclerosis. Study results and caveats: Compartments had unequal clone-set sizes, affecting shared clonotype counts.

CFSE-dim autoproliferating and CFSE-high non-proliferating T cells from unstimulated culture were sequenced separately. Replicate wells were pooled after roughly 7 days of stimulus-free culture of 5x10^7 CFSE-labeled PBMCs. PBMCs were labeled with around 0.55 uM CFSE and cultured without exogenous stimuli. Sequenced by immunoSEQ multiplex PCR; TCRdb stores in-frame clones only, minus some. The sample contains 9,000 to 15,000 clones, around four fifths of which appear only once. This CDR3 spans 12 amino acids. Germline V gene data show CDR1 as SGDLS and CDR2 as YYNGEE. Trimming took off 0 bases at V and 4 bases at J, with 3 bases between the two ends. On this clone itself: The target antigen is unknown.

This chain uses TRBV9 with TRBJ2-3; D uncertain. The source is a human donor with multiple sclerosis. Sequencing was done on a sample of PBMCs from blood kept in culture. The CDR3, as DNA: TGTGCCAGCAGCGTAGGTTCAGATACGCAGTATTTT. Its translation: CASSVGSDTQYF.